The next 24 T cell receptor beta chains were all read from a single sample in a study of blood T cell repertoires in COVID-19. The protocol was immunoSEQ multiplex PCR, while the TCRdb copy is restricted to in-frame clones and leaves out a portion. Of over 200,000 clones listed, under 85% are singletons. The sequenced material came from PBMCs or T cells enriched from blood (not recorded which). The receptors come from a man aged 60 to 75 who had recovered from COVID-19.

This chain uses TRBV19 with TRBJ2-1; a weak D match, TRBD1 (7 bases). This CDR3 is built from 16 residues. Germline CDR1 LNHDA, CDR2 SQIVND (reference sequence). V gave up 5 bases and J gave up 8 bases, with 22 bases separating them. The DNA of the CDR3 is TGTGCCAGTAGTTTCTCAACAGGGGACTTTAGGGATGAGCAGTTCTTC. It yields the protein CASSFSTGDFRDEQFF.

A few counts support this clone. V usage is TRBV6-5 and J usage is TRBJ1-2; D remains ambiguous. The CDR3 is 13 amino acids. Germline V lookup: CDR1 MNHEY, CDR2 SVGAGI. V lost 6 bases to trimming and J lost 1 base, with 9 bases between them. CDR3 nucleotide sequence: TGTGCCAGCAGACCTACAGTTAACTATGGCTACACCTTC. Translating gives CASRPTVNYGYTF.

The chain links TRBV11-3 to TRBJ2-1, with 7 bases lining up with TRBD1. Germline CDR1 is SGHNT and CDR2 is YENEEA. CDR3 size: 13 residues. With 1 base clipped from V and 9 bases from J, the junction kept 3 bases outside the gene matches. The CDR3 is CASSLGGTAEQFF. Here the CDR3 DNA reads TGTGCCAGCAGCTTAGGGGGGACAGCTGAGCAGTTCTTC.

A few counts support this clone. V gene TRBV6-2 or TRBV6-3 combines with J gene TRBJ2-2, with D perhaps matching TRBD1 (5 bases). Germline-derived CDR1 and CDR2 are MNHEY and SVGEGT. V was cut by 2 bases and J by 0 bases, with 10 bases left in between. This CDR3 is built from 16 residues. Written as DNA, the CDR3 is TGTGCCAGCAGTTACGGGGCAGGATCGAACACCGGGGAGCTGTTTTTT. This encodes CASSYGAGSNTGELFF.

DNA of the CDR3: TGTGCCAGCAGCTTCGACAGGGGTCCAGATACGCAGTATTTT. Amino acid sequence: CASSFDRGPDTQYF. This chain joins TRBV7-9 and TRBJ2-3, with 8 bases identical to TRBD1. V trimming: 3 bases; J trimming: 4 bases; junction bases outside the gene matches: 3. The germline V gene encodes CDR1 SEHNR and CDR2 FQNEAQ (reference sequence). This CDR3 comprises 14 residues.

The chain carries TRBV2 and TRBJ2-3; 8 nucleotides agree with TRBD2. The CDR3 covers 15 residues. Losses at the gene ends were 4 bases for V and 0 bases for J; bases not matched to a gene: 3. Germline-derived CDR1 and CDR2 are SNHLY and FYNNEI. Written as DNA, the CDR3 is TGTGCCAGCAGTGCGACGGGGGGGAGCACAGATACGCAGTATTTT. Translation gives CASSATGGSTDTQYF.

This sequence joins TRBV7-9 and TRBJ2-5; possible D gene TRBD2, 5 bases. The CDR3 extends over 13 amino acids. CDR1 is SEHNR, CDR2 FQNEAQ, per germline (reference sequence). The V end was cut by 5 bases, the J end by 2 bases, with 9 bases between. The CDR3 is CASSKLGQETQYF. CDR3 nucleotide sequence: TGTGCCAGCAGCAAACTAGGGCAAGAGACCCAGTACTTC.

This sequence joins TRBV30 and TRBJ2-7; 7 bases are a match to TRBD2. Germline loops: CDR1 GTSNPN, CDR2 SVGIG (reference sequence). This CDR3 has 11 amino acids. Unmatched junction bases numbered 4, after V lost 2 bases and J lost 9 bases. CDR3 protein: CAWSRGGMQYF. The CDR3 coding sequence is TGTGCCTGGAGTCGGGGAGGGATGCAGTACTTC. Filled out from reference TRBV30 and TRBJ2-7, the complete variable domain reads SQTIHQWPATLVQPVGSPLSLECTVEGTSNPNLYWYRQAAGRGLQLLFYSVGIGQISSEVPQNLSASRPQDRQFILSSKKLLLSDSGFYLCAWSRGGMQYFGPGTRLTVT.

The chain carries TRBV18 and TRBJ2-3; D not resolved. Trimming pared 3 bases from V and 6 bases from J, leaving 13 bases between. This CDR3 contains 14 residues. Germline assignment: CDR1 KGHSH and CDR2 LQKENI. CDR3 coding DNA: TGTGCCAGCTCACCGCCCCCCTCCCAGGATACGCAGTATTTT. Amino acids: CASSPPPSQDTQYF.

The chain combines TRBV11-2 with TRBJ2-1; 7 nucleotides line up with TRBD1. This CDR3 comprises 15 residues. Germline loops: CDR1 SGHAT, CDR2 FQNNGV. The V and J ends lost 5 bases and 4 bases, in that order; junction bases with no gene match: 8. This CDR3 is CASSHGTARYNEQFF. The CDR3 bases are TGTGCCAGCAGCCATGGGACAGCCAGGTACAATGAGCAGTTCTTC.

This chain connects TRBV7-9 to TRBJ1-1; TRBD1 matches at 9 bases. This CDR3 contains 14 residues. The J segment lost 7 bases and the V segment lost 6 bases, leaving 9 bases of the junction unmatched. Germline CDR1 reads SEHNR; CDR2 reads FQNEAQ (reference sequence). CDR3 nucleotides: TGTGCCAGCAGTTTTGACAGGGGGTATGGTGAAGCTTTCTTT. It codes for CASSFDRGYGEAFF.

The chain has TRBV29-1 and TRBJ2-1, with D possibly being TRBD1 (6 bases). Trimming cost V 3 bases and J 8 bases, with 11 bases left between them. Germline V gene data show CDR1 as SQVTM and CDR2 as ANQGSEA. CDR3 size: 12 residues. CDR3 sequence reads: CSVDAGDHEQFF. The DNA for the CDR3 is TGCAGCGTTGACGCAGGGGACCATGAGCAGTTCTTC.

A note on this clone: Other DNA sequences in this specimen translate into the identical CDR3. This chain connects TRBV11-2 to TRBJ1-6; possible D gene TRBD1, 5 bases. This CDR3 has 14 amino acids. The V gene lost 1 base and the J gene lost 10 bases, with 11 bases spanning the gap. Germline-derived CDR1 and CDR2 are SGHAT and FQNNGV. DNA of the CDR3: TGTGCCAGCAGCTTAGGGCAGGGATACTCACCCCTCCACTTT. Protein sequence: CASSLGQGYSPLHF.

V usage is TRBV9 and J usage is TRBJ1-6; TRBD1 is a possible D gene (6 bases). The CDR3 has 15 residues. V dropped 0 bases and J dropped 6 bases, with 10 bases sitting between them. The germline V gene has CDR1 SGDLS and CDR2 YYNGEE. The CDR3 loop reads CASSVDDRTNSPLHF. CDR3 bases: TGTGCCAGCAGCGTAGACGACAGGACTAATTCACCCCTCCACTTT.

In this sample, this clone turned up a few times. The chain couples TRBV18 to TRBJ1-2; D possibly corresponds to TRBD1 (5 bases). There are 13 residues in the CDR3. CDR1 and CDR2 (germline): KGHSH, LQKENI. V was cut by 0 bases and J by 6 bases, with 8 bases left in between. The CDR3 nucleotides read TGTGCCAGCTCACCACCACCCAGGGATGGCTACACCTTC. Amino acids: CASSPPPRDGYTF.

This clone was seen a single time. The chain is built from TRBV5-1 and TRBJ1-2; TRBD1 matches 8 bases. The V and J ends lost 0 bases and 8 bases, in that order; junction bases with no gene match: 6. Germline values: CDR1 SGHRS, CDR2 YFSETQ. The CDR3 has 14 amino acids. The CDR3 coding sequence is TGCGCCAGCAGCTTGGCAGGGGGCGATCGAGGCTACACCTTC. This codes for CASSLAGGDRGYTF.

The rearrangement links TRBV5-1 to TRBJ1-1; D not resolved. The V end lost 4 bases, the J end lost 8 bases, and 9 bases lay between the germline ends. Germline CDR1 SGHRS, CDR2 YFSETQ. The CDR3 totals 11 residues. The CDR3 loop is CASSGTQEAFF. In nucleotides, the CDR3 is TGCGCCAGCAGCGGTACACAGGAAGCTTTCTTT.

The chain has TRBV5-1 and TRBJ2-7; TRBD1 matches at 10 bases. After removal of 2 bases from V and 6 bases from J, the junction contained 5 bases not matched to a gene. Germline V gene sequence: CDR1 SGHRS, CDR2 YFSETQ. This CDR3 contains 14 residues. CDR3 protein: CASSLGQGVIEQYF. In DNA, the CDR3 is TGCGCCAGCAGCTTAGGACAGGGGGTGATCGAGCAGTACTTC.

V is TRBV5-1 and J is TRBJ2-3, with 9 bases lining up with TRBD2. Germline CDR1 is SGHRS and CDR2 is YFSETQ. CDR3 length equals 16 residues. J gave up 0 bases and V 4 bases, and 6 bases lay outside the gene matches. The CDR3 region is CASSPGGLASTDTQYF. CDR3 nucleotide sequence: TGCGCCAGCAGCCCGGGGGGACTAGCTAGCACAGATACGCAGTATTTT.

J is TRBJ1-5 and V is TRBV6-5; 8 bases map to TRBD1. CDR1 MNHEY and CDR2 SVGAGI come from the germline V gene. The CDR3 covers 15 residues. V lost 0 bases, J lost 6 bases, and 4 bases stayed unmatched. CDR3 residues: CASSYSQGAGQPQHF. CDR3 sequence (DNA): TGTGCCAGCAGTTACTCGCAGGGGGCGGGTCAGCCCCAGCATTTT.

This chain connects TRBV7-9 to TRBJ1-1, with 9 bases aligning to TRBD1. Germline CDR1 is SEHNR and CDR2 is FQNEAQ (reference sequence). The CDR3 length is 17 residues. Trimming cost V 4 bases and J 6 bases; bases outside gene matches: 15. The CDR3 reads CASSSRTGDTFGAEAFF. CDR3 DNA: TGTGCCAGCAGCTCGCGGACAGGGGACACCTTTGGCGCTGAAGCTTTCTTT.

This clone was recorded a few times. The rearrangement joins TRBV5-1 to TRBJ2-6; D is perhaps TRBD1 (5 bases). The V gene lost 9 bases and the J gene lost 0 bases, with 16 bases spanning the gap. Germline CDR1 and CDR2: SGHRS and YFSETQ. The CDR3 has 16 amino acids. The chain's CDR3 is CATQQAPSSGANVLTF. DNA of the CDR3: TGCGCCACTCAACAGGCTCCCAGCTCTGGGGCCAACGTCCTGACTTTC.

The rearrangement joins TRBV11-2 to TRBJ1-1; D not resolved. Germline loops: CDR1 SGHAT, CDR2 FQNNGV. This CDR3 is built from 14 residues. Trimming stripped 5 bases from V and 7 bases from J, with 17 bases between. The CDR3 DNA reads TGTGCCAGCAGCCGAGGACTATATGGCGGTGAAGCTTTCTTT. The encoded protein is CASSRGLYGGEAFF.

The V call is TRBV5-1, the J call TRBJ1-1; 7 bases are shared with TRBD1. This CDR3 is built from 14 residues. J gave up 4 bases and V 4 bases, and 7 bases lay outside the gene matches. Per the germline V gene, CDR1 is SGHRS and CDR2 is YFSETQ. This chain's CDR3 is CASSMGQPPTEAFF. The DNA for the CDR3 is TGCGCCAGCAGCATGGGACAGCCGCCCACTGAAGCTTTCTTT. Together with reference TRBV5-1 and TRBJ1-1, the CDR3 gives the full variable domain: KAGVTQTPRYLIKTRGQQVTLSCSPISGHRSVSWYQQTPGQGLQFLFEYFSETQRNKGNFPGRFSGRQFSNSRSEMNVSTLELGDSALYLCASSMGQPPTEAFFGQGTRLTVV.